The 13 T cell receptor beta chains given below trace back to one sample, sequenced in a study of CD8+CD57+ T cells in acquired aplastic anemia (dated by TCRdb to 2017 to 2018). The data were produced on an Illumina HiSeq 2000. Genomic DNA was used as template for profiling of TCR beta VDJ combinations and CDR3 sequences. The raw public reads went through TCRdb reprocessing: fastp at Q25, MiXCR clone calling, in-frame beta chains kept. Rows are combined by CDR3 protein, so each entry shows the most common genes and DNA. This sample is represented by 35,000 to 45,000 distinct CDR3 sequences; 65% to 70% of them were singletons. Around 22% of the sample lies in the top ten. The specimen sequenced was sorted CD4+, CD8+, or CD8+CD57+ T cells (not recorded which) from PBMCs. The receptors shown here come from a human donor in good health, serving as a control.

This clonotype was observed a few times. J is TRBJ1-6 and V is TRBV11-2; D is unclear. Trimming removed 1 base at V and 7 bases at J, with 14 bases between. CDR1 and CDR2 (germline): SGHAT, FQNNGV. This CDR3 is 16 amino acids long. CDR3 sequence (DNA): TGTGCCAGCAGCTTAGTTCGACCGGCAGGAAATTCACCCCTCCACTTT. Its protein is CASSLVRPAGNSPLHF.

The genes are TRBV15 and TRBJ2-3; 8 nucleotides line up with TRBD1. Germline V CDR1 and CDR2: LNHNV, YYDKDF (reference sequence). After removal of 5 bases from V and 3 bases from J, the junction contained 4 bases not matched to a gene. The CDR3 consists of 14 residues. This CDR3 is CATSSNRGTDTQYF. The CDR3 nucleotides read TGTGCCACCAGCTCTAACAGGGGGACAGATACGCAGTATTTT.

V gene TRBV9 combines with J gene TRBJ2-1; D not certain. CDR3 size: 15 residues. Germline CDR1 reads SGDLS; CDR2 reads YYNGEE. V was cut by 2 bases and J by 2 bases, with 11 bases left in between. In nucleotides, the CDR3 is TGTGCCAGCAGCGTTACATATGGGCCCTACAATGAGCAGTTCTTC. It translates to CASSVTYGPYNEQFF.

CDR3 in amino acids: CASSEAGQPSPLHF. The CDR3 DNA is TGTGCCAGCAGTGAAGCGGGACAGCCGTCACCCCTCCACTTT. V is TRBV25-1 and J is TRBJ1-6, with 7 bases that match TRBD1. From germline, CDR1 is MGHDK and CDR2 SYGVNS. Losses at the gene ends were 2 bases for V and 10 bases for J; bases not matched to a gene: 5. This CDR3 region has 14 residues. Full variable domain (remainder filled in from reference TRBV25-1 and TRBJ1-6): EADIYQTPRYLVIGTGKKITLECSQTMGHDKMYWYQQDPGMELHLIHYSYGVNSTEKGDLSSESTVSRIRTEHFPLTLESARPSHTSQYLCASSEAGQPSPLHFGNGTRLTVT.

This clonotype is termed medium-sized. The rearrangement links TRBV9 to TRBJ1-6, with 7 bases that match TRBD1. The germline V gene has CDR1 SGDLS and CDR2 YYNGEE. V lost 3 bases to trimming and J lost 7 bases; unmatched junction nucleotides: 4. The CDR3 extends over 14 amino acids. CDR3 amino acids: CASSGTGQNSPLHF. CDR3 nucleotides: TGTGCCAGCAGCGGGACAGGCCAGAATTCACCCCTCCACTTT. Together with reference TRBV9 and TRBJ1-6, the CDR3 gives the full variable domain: DSGVTQTPKHLITATGQRVTLRCSPRSGDLSVYWYQQSLDQGLQFLIQYYNGEERAKGNILERFSAQQFPDLHSELNLSSLELGDSALYFCASSGTGQNSPLHFGNGTRLTVT.

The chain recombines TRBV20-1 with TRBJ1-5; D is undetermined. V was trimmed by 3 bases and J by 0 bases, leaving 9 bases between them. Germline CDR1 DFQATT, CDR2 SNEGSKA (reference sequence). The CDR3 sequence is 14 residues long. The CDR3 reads CSARKPLSNQPQHF. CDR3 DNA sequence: TGCAGTGCTAGGAAGCCCCTTAGCAATCAGCCCCAGCATTTT.

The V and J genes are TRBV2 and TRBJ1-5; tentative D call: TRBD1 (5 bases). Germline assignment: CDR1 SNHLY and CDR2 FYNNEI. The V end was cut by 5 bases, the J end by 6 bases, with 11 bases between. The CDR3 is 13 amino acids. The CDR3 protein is CASSPWGSQPQHF. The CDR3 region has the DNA TGTGCCAGCAGTCCGTGGGGGAGTCAGCCCCAGCATTTT.

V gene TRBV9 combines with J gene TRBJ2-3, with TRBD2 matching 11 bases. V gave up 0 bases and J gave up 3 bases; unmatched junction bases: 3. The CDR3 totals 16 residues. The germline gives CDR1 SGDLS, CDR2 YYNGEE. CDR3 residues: CASSVGLAGRTDTQYF. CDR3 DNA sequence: TGTGCCAGCAGCGTAGGACTAGCGGGGCGAACAGATACGCAGTATTTT.

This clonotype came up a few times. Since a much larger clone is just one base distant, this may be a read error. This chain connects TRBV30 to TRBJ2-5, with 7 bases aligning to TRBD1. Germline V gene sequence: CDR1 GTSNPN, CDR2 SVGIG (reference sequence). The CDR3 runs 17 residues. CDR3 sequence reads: CAWSLYTGTAYQGTQYF. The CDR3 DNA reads TGTGCCTGGAGTCTATACACCGGGACAGCGTACCAAGGGACCCAGTACTTC. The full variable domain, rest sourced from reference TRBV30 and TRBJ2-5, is SQTIHQWPATLVQPVGSPLSLECTVEGTSNPNLYWYRQAAGRGLQLLFYSVGIGQISSEVPQNLSASRPQDRQFILSSKKLLLSDSGFYLCAWSLYTGTAYQGTQYFGPGTRLLVL.

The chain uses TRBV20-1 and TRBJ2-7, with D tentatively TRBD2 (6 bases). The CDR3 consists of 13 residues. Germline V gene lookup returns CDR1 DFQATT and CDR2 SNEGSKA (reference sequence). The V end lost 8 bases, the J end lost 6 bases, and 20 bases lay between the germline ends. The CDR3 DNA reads TGCAGTACCACTACGGGGGAGGCCGGCGAGCAGTACTTC. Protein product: CSTTTGEAGEQYF.

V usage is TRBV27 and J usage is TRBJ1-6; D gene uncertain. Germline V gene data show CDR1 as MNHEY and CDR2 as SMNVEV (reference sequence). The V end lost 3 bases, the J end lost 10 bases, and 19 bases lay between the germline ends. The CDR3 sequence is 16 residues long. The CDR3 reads CASSFVAGEVNSPLHF. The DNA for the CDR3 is TGTGCCAGCAGTTTCGTCGCGGGAGAAGTGAACTCACCCCTCCACTTT.

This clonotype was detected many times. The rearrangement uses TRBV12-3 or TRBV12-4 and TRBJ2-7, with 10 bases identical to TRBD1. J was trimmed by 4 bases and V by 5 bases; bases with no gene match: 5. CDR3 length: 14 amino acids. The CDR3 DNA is TGTGCCAGCAGTGGCCGGGACAGGGGATACGAGCAGTACTTC. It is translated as CASSGRDRGYEQYF.

The CDR3 DNA reads as TGTGCCAGCAGCGCGACAGGGATCTATGGCTACACCTTC. This codes for CASSATGIYGYTF. The chain carries TRBV2 and TRBJ1-2; 7 bases fit TRBD1. The CDR3 sequence is 13 residues long. The V segment lost 6 bases and the J segment 4 bases; nucleotides outside the gene matches: 5. The germline V gene encodes CDR1 SNHLY and CDR2 FYNNEI.